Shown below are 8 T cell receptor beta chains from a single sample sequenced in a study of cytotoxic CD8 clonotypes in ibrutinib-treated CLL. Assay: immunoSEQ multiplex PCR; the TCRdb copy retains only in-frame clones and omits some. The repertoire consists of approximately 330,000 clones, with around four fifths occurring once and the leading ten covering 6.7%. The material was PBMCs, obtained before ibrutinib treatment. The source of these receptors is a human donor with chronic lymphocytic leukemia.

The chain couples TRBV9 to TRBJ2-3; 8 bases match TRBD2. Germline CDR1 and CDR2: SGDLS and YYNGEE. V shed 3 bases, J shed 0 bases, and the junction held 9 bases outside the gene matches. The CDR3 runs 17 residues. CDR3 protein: CASSGRYSGISTDTQYF. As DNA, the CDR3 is TGTGCCAGCAGCGGGAGGTATAGCGGGATTAGCACAGATACGCAGTATTTT.

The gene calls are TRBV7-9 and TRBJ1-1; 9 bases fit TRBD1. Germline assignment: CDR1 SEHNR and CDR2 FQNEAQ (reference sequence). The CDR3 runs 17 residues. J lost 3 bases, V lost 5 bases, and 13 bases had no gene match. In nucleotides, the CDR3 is TGTGCCAGCAGCAACCCCCCGGGACAGGGAGTTTACACTGAAGCTTTCTTT. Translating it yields CASSNPPGQGVYTEAFF.

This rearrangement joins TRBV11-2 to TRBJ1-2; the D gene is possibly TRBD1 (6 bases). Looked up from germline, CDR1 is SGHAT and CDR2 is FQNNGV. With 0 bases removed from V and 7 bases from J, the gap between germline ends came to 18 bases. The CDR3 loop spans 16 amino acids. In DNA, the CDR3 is TGTGCCAGCAGCTTAGATCAAAGGGTACAGGGCGGTGGCTACACCTTC. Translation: CASSLDQRVQGGGYTF.

CDR3 region: CAWSVKGGAYGYTF. The CDR3 nucleotides are TGTGCCTGGAGTGTAAAGGGGGGCGCTTATGGCTACACCTTC. The chain employs TRBV30 and TRBJ1-2; D is possibly TRBD1 (6 bases). V shed 0 bases and J shed 5 bases, with 13 bases lying between them. Germline lookup yields CDR1 GTSNPN and CDR2 SVGIG (reference sequence). This CDR3 contains 14 residues.

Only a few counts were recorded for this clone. CDR3 sequence (DNA): TGTGCCAGCAGTCCCCGGGTAGCCGGGTACGAGCAGTACTTC. Translated: CASSPRVAGYEQYF. This rearrangement joins TRBV6-1 to TRBJ2-7; D is unclear. Germline CDR1 and CDR2: MNHNS and SASEGT. Trimming pared 5 bases from V and 4 bases from J, leaving 15 bases between. The CDR3 spans 14 residues.

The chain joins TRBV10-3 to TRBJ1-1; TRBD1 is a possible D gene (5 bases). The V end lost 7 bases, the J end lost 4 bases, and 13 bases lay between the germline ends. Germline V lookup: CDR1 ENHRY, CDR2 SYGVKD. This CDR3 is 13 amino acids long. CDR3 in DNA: TGTGCCATCAAGGGGTCCCCGAGCACTGAAGCTTTCTTT. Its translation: CAIKGSPSTEAFF.

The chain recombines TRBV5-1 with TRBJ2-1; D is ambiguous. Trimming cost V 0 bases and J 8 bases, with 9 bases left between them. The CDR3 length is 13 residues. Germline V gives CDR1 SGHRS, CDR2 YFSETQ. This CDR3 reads CASSLGSGDEQFF. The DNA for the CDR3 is TGCGCCAGCAGCTTGGGGTCGGGCGATGAGCAGTTCTTC.

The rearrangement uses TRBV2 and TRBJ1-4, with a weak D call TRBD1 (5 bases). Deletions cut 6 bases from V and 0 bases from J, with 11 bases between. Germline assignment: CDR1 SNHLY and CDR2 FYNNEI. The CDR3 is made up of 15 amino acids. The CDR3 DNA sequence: TGTGCCAGCAGGAGACAGTCTACAACTAATGAAAAACTGTTTTTT. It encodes CASRRQSTTNEKLFF. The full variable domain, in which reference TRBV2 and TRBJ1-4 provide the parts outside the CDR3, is EPEVTQTPSHQVTQMGQEVILRCVPISNHLYFYWYRQILGQKVEFLVSFYNNEISEKSEIFDDQFSVERPDGSNFTLKIRSTKLEDSAMYFCASRRQSTTNEKLFFGSGTQLSVL.